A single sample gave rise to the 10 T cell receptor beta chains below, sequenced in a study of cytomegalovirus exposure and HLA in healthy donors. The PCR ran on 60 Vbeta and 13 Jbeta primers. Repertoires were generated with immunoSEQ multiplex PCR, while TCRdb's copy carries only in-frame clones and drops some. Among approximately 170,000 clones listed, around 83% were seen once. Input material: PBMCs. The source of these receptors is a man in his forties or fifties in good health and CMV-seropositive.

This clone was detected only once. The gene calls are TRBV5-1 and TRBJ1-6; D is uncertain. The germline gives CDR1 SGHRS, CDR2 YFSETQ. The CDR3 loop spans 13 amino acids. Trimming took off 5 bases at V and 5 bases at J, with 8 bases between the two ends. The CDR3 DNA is TGCGCCAGCAGGCGGGAGGATAATTCACCCCTCCACTTT. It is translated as CASRREDNSPLHF.

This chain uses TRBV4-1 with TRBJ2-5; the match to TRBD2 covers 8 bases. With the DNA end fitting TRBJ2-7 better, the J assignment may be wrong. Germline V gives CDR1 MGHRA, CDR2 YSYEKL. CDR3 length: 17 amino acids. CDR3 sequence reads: CASSQDGGGGGTYEQYF. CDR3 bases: TGCGCCAGCAGCCAAGATGGAGGCGGCGGGGGGACCTACGAGCAGTACTTC.

The CDR3 DNA reads as TGTGCCAGCAGTGAAGGGGGTAGCAGTCAGGGGTATGGCTACACCTTC. Its translation is CASSEGGSSQGYGYTF. The chain carries TRBV6-1 and TRBJ1-2; possibly TRBD1 for D (6 bases). The length of the CDR3 is 16 residues. From germline, CDR1 is MNHNS and CDR2 SASEGT. Trimming stripped 1 base from V and 5 bases from J, with 17 bases between.

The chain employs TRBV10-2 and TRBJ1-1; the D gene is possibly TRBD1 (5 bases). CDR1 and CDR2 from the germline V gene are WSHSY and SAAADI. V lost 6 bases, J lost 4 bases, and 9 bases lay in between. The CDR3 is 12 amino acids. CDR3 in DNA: TGCGCCAGCAGAGACAGTGTCACTGAAGCTTTCTTT. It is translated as CASRDSVTEAFF.

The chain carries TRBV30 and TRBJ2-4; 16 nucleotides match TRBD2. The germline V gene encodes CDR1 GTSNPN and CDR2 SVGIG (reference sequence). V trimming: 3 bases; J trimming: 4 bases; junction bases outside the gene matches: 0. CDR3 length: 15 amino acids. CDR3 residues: CAWRGLAGGKNIQYF. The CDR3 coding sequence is TGTGCCTGGAGGGGACTAGCGGGAGGGAAAAACATTCAGTACTTC.

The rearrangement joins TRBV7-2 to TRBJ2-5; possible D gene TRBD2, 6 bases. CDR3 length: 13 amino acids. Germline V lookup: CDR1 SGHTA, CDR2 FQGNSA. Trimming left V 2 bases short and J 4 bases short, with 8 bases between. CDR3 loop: CASSLNGGETQYF. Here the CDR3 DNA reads TGTGCCAGCAGCTTAAACGGGGGAGAGACCCAGTACTTC.

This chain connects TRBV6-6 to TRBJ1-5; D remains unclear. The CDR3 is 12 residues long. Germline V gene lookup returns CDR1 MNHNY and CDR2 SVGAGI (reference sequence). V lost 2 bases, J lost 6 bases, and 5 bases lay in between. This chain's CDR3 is CASSYGGQPQHF. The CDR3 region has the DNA TGTGCCAGCAGTTACGGCGGTCAGCCCCAGCATTTT.

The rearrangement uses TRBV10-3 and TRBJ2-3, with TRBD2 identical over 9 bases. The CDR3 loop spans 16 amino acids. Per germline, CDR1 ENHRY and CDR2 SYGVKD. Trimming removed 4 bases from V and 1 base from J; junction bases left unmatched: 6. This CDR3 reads CAISGPAGGRTDTQYF. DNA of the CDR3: TGTGCCATCAGTGGCCCCGCGGGGGGGCGCACAGATACGCAGTATTTT.

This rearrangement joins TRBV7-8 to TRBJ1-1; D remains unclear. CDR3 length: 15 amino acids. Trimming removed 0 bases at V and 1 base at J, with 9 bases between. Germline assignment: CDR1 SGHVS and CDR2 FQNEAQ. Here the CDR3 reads CASSLATPRNTEAFF. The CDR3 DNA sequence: TGTGCCAGCAGCTTAGCAACACCTAGGAACACTGAAGCTTTCTTT.

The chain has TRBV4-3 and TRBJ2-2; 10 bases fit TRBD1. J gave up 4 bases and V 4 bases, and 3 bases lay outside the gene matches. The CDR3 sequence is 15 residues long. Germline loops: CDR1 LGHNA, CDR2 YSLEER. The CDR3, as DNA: TGCGCCAGCAGCCGGGACAGGGGTCGCACCGGGGAGCTGTTTTTT. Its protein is CASSRDRGRTGELFF.